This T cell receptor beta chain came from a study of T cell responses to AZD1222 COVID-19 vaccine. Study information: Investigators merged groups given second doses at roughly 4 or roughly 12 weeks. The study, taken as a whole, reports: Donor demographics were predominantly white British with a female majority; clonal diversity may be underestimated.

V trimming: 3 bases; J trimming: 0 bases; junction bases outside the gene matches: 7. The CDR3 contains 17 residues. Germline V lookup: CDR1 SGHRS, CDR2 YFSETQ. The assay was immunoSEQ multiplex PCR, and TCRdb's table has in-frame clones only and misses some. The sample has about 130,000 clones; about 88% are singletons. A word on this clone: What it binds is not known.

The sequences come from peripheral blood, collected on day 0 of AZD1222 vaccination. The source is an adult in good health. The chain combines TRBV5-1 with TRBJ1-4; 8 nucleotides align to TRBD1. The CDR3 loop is CASSYRGISATNEKLFF. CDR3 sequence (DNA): TGCGCCAGCAGCTACAGGGGGATAAGTGCAACTAATGAAAAACTGTTTTTT.